At least ten counts were recorded for the clone carrying this TCR beta chain. Its antigen is not identified. This entry belongs to a study of response to subunit inactivated influenza vaccine. General study findings and limits: The authors offered the suggestion that each seasonal influenza vaccination recruits few new T cells.

TCRdb fed the RT-PCR reads into MiXCR, producing one record per CDR3 protein. The table has about half a million distinct CDR3 sequences, approximately 11% seen once. Germline CDR1 is MNHEY and CDR2 is SVGAGI. V lost 3 bases and J lost 2, with 16 bases in between. This CDR3 comprises 16 residues. The clonotype comes from a man over 45 who received an inactivated influenza vaccine. The chain joins TRBV6-5 to TRBJ1-2, with D uncertain. The sample here was PBMCs from blood, taken about 40 days after vaccination. CDR3 bases: TGTGCCAGCAGTTATCTCAGGACCGCGGTGAACTATGGCTACACCTTC. Translating it yields CASSYLRTAVNYGYTF.